Reported below is one T cell receptor beta chain. The CDR3 extends over 16 amino acids. V trimming: 0 bases; J trimming: 7 bases; junction bases outside the gene matches: 4. The germline V gene encodes CDR1 SGHNT and CDR2 YYREEE (reference sequence). PCR was performed using 60 Vbeta and 13 Jbeta primers. The table came from immunoSEQ multiplex PCR; TCRdb's copy has only in-frame clones and leaves some out. This sample has some 180,000 clones, with 77% found just once. The data were taken from a study of cytomegalovirus exposure and HLA in healthy donors. The material sequenced was PBMCs. V usage is TRBV5-4 and J usage is TRBJ1-6; TRBD1 matches 10 bases. The source of this sequence is a man between 18 and 35 years old in good health and CMV-seronegative. The CDR3: CASSLAWDRGNSPLHF. The CDR3 DNA is TGTGCCAGCAGCTTGGCCTGGGACAGGGGCAATTCACCCCTCCACTTT.